Shown below are 5 T cell receptor beta chains from a single sample sequenced in a study of Graves' ophthalmopathy and Graves' hyperthyroidism. The authors amplified TCR beta CDR3 regions, and they did so from RNA transcripts for repertoire sequencing. RT-PCR with HTBI primers came first, then second-round multiplex PCR. TCRdb itself ran the multiplex PCR reads through MiXCR, one entry per CDR3 protein. The sample carries 300,000 to 450,000 distinct CDR3 sequences, roughly a sixth recorded once. The sequencing sample was made of peripheral blood. These receptor sequences come from an adult woman with stable Graves' hyperthyroidism.

Many counts were recorded for this clonotype. The chain has TRBV4-1 and TRBJ1-1, with D perhaps TRBD1 (5 bases). Germline values: CDR1 MGHRA, CDR2 YSYEKL. The CDR3 is 15 amino acids. V lost 3 bases, J lost 1 base, and 12 bases lay in between. The CDR3 sequence is CASSHPRGANTEAFF. The CDR3 DNA reads as TGCGCCAGCAGCCACCCCCGGGGCGCGAACACTGAAGCTTTCTTT.

This clonotype was recorded at least ten times. V usage is TRBV10-3 and J usage is TRBJ2-5; no firm D call. The CDR3 contains 14 residues. Trimming took off 4 bases at V and 5 bases at J, with 14 bases between the two ends. CDR1 is ENHRY, CDR2 SYGVKD, per germline. The CDR3 spells CAISGYRLSETQYF. CDR3 DNA: TGTGCCATCAGTGGTTATCGACTGTCGGAGACCCAGTACTTC.

This clonotype was seen many times. This chain connects TRBV10-3 to TRBJ2-2; D not resolved. The germline V gene has CDR1 ENHRY and CDR2 SYGVKD. CDR3 size: 14 residues. Trimming took off 3 bases at V and 3 bases at J, with 8 bases between the two ends. The chain's CDR3 is CAISDGGYTGELFF. The CDR3 DNA follows: TGTGCCATCAGTGACGGCGGATACACCGGGGAGCTGTTTTTT.

This clonotype occurred many times. This chain joins TRBV29-1 and TRBJ2-7, with no clear D. Trimming took 6 bases from V and 0 from J, leaving 9 bases between them. CDR3 length: 12 residues. Looked up from germline, CDR1 is SQVTM and CDR2 is ANQGSEA. CDR3 sequence (DNA): TGCAGCGTAGCTAAGAGCTCCTACGAGCAGTACTTC. As protein: CSVAKSSYEQYF.

At least ten counts were recorded for this clonotype. The chain uses TRBV11-2 and TRBJ2-2; D unclear. V was cut by 10 bases and J by 4 bases, with 13 bases left in between. The length of the CDR3 is 13 residues. The germline V gene has CDR1 SGHAT and CDR2 FQNNGV. CDR3 DNA: TGTGCCATCGGCAGGTTGAGCACCGGGGAGCTGTTTTTT. Translating gives CAIGRLSTGELFF.